These 5 T cell receptor beta chains share one sample of origin, sequenced in a study of blood T cells in healthy people across ages. PCR was performed a second time for about 6 to 12 cycles using a sample-barcoded 5' primer and a J-beta primer mix. TCRdb re-called the 5' RACE reads with MiXCR, one entry per CDR3 protein. Of over a million distinct CDR3 sequences listed, under 55% are singletons. The material sequenced was blood. The receptor source for this set is a woman aged 55-69 years in good health.

The CDR3 loop reads CSARDRIRGPYNEQFF. The CDR3 nucleotides are TGCAGTGCTAGAGATCGAATCCGAGGGCCCTACAATGAGCAGTTCTTC. The V call is TRBV20-1, the J call TRBJ2-1; D is possibly TRBD2 (5 bases). Trimming pared 0 bases from V and 2 bases from J, leaving 14 bases between. From germline, CDR1 is DFQATT and CDR2 SNEGSKA (reference sequence). CDR3 length: 16 amino acids.

This chain links TRBV11-2 with TRBJ2-3; 8 bases are a match to TRBD2. CDR1 and CDR2 (germline): SGHAT, FQNNGV. The ends lost 6 bases at V and 5 bases at J; junction bases unmatched: 16. The CDR3 runs to 17 residues. The CDR3 coding sequence is TGTGCCAGCAGATCCCCTTTAGCGGGACGCTCGGGAGATACGCAGTATTTT. Translated: CASRSPLAGRSGDTQYF.

The rearrangement links TRBV10-3 to TRBJ2-3; D is unresolved. This CDR3 is built from 12 residues. The V and J ends lost 10 bases and 4 bases respectively, with 12 bases between them. Germline CDR1 reads ENHRY; CDR2 reads SYGVKD. The CDR3 sequence is CATRLKADTQYF. The DNA for the CDR3 is TGTGCCACCCGTCTGAAGGCAGATACGCAGTATTTT.

CDR3 DNA: TGTGCCAGCAGCGCCGGGACAGGGGGCCTCCAGACCCAGTACTTC. It translates to CASSAGTGGLQTQYF. This chain connects TRBV7-9 to TRBJ2-7; 12 bases are shared with TRBD1. Gene TRBJ2-5 matches the end of the DNA better, so the J call may be wrong. This CDR3 contains 15 residues. Germline assignment: CDR1 SEHNR and CDR2 FQNEAQ (reference sequence).

The J gene is TRBJ2-5, the V gene TRBV6-5; D is perhaps TRBD1 (5 bases). The CDR3 totals 13 residues. Germline CDR1 MNHEY, CDR2 SVGAGI. V gave up 8 bases and J gave up 5 bases, with 15 bases separating them. The CDR3 sequence is CASLQVPEETQYF. CDR3 sequence (DNA): TGTGCCAGCCTACAGGTCCCTGAGGAGACCCAGTACTTC.